One T cell receptor (beta chain) is described in this entry. The sample holds one count of this clone. This clone's antigen is unknown. Qualities for individual bases were not recorded, and no much larger clone is one base off. This sample was taken from a study of shared clonotypes between healthy human individuals (dated by TCRdb to the early 2020s). Background on the whole study: The cohort included a few men and a couple of women between 18 and 49 years of age. For each donor, CD4 naive and CD4 memory were each run on three plates, CD8 naive on two plates, and CD8 memory on one plate. To estimate repertoire size and how much clonotype sharing occurs between individuals, the study deeply sequenced the blood TCR repertoires of five or six healthy adults. Leukapheresis yielded between about 0.85 and 10 billion PBMCs per donor. Different laboratories and diverse techniques were used to prepare libraries and sequence TCR repertoires, to increase sequencing depth and limit assay-specific biases. Broad study findings and their caveats: Only blood was sampled, and tissue TCR repertoires likely differ from those in blood. Across several donors, approximately 4.6% of naive CD4, roughly 3.4% of naive CD8, 2.3% of memory CD4, and under 0.45% of memory CD8 clonotypes were shared. Incomplete sequencing was indicated by rarefaction of sorted-subset datasets, despite the large sequencing depth. Naive subsets generally had larger estimated clonotype richness than memory subsets did. Higher generation probabilities were observed for clonotypes shared by all four sorted-subset donors than for non-shared clonotypes. Pairwise subsampling led to the expectation that sequencing depth would affect the degree of clonotype sharing among donors. The small number of donors limited the genetic and exposure-history diversity represented.

TCR CDR3 regions were amplified from genomic DNA by multiplex PCR using the deep immunoSEQ assay. For each cell subset, the extracted genomic DNA was distributed evenly across all wells of several immunoSEQ 96-well plates, and each plate served as one replicate. For sorted subsets, each replicate PCR was loaded with about 0.2 ug genomic DNA, equivalent to 30,000 or so T cell genomes. The purified libraries were quantified using a Qubit 3.0 fluorometer, sized with a Bioanalyzer 2100, and then quantified again using the KAPA Library Quantification kit. A separate single-read 150-cycle Illumina NextSeq 550 flow cell was used to sequence each immunoSEQ 96-well plate. Per the source publication's procedure: Because the immunoSEQ output included only junctional sequences and no quality scores, the filtering could not be the same as the filtering used for full-length reads. To assign V/J genes and CDR3, sequences were annotated against IMGT germline references using PyIR, a Python wrapper for IgBLAST v1.9. Reads with weak V/J assignments (E-value above 1e-6), missing CDR3, stop codons, out-of-frame junctions, or ambiguous translated residues were removed. V3J clonotypes were defined as sequences sharing an identical inferred V gene, J gene, and CDR3 amino acid sequence. Percentage overlap between repertoires was calculated by dividing the number of shared unique clonotypes by the size of the smaller repertoire. RTK rarefaction, the Chao1 estimator, and Recon v2.1 estimates of unobserved clonotypes were used to assess repertoire richness. For all TCRbeta clonotypes obtained by the gDNA method from a handful of donors, generation probabilities were computed with OLGA. TCRdb re-hosts the immuneACCESS table, in-frame sequences only. Its copies lack some clones; in the studies checked, an unresolved V gene accounts for under half of them, and the cause for the rest is not known. V and J calls and clone size are copied from that table; D and trimming were computed from the DNA. For this sample the table gives about 380,000 clones, of which about 96% were detected only once. The ten most abundant clones make up 0.32% of the sample.

Looking up the germline V gene yields CDR1 MNHEY and CDR2 SVGAGI. The trim is 1 base for V and 10 bases for J, with a gap of 11 bases between the germline ends. From the cysteine up to the phenylalanine, the CDR3 has a length of 13 residues. The kept DNA is CDR3 alone, 39 bases in frame from the first base. Healthy HIV-negative adults with no recently reported acute infections or vaccinations were included as donors. All donors were Caucasian adults living in Nashville, Tennessee, USA. The CD8 memory samples were a combination of magnetically selected CD45RO+ cells and CCR7-negative CD45RA+ effector memory (TemRA) cells. Blood was obtained by leukapheresis, after which PBMCs were separated by Ficoll-Histopaque density gradient centrifugation and cryopreserved in liquid nitrogen vapor phase. Analytical flow cytometry was used to check the purity and quantity of each magnetically sorted T cell population. Genomic DNA was isolated from each sorted fraction and quantified by UV absorbance on a Nanodrop 2000c.

Specimen: memory CD8+ T cells sorted from blood. What the cell subset or site label conveys for this sample: CD45RO+ cells pooled with CCR7-negative TemRA cells. The rearranged chain carries TRBV6-5 and TRBJ2-1, and perhaps TRBD2 as D gene, on 5 matching bases. This TCR was sampled from a young man in good health. CDR3 region: CASSYLGRGEQFF. The nucleotide sequence reads TGTGCCAGCAGTTACTTAGGGAGAGGCGAGCAGTTCTTC.